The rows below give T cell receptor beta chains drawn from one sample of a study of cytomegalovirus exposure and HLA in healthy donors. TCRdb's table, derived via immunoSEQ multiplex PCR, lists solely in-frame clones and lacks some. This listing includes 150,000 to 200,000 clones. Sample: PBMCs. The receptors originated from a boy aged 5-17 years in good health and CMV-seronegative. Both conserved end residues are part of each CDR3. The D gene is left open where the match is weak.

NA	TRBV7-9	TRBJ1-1	CASSFTIYQANTEAFF	TGTGCCAGCAGCTTTACCATCTACCAAGCGAACACTGAAGCTTTCTTT
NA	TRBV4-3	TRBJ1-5	CHPGPGNQPQHF	TGCCACCCCGGTCCCGGCAATCAGCCCCAGCATTTT
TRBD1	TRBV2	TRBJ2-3	CASPEQGATLGTQYF	TGTGCCAGCCCTGAACAGGGGGCGACGTTAGGTACGCAGTATTTT
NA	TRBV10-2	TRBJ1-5	CASSHRVTDQPQHF	TGCGCCAGCAGTCACAGGGTTACGGATCAGCCCCAGCATTTT
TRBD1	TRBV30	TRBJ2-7	CAWSVPGTGVYEQYF	TGTGCCTGGAGTGTGCCGGGGACAGGGGTCTACGAGCAGTACTTC
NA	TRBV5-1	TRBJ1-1	CASNEGDTEAFF	TGCGCCAGCAACGAGGGGGACACTGAAGCTTTCTTT
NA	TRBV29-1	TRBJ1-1	CSVGTMGTEAFF	TGCAGCGTTGGTACTATGGGTACTGAAGCTTTCTTT
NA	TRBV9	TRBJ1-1	CASSVVGTGNTEAFF	TGTGCCAGCAGCGTAGTAGGTACAGGAAACACTGAAGCTTTCTTT
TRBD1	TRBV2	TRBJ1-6	CASNPDRTLNSPLHF	TGTGCCAGCAATCCGGACAGGACCCTGAATTCACCCCTCCACTTT
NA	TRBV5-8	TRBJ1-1	CASSLKGGTEAFF	TGTGCCAGCAGCTTAAAAGGGGGCACTGAAGCTTTCTTT
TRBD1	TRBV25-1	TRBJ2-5	CASRDSSQETQYF	TGTGCCAGCCGGGACAGTTCCCAAGAGACCCAGTACTTC
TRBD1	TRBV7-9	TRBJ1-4	CASSAGTGRSEKLFF	TGTGCCAGCAGCGCGGGGACAGGGCGCAGTGAAAAACTGTTTTTT
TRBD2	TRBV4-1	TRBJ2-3	CASSPQNGGFGADTQYF	TGCGCCAGCAGCCCACAAAACGGGGGGTTTGGTGCAGATACGCAGTATTTT
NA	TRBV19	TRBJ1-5	CASSYPTSNQPQHF	TGTGCCAGCTCCTACCCCACTAGCAATCAGCCCCAGCATTTT
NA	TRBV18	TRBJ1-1	CASSPPAGRHTEAFF	TGTGCCAGCTCACCACCGGCGGGGAGGCACACTGAAGCTTTCTTT
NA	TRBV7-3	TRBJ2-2	CASSLTSGRNTGELFF	TGTGCCAGCAGCTTAACCTCAGGAAGGAACACCGGGGAGCTGTTTTTT
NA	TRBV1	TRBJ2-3	CTSSQDSPDKGTTDTQYF	TGCACCAGCAGCCAAGATTCGCCGGACAAAGGAACGACGGATACGCAGTATTTT
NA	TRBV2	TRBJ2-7	CASSESRVETYEQYF	TGTGCCAGCAGTGAAAGCAGGGTAGAAACCTACGAGCAGTACTTC
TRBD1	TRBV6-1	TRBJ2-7	CASSRTGTGIYEQYF	TGTGCCAGCAGTAGAACCGGGACAGGAATCTACGAGCAGTACTTC
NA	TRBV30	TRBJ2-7	CAWASRPTYEQYF	TGTGCCTGGGCCTCCCGGCCGACTTACGAGCAGTACTTC
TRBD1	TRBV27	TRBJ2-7	CASSTQTGGEQYF	TGTGCCAGCAGTACTCAGACAGGGGGCGAGCAGTACTTC
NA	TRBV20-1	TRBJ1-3	CSAYYGNTIYF	TGCAGTGCGTACTACGGAAACACCATATATTTT
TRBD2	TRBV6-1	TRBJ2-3	CASSPAGGRDTQYF	TGTGCCAGCAGCCCAGCGGGGGGGCGAGATACGCAGTATTTT
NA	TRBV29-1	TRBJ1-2	CSVVEGNYGYTF	TGCAGCGTTGTGGAGGGGAACTATGGCTACACCTTC
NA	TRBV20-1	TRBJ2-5	CSARSRETQYF	TGCAGTGCTAGATCCCGAGAGACCCAGTACTTC
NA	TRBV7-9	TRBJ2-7	CASSWTPYSYEQYF	TGTGCCAGCAGCTGGACACCTTACTCCTACGAGCAGTACTTC
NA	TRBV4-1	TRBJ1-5	CASSQDGGRGGNQPQHF	TGCGCCAGCAGCCAAGATGGAGGCAGGGGAGGCAATCAGCCCCAGCATTTT
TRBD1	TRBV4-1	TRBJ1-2	CASVGPGQSSYGYTF	TGCGCCAGCGTGGGTCCGGGACAGTCAAGCTATGGCTACACCTTC
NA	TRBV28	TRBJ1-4	CASRGGVSPRYEKLFF	TGTGCCAGCAGGGGAGGGGTTTCCCCCCGCTATGAAAAACTGTTTTTT
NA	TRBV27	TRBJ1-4	CASSPQSTGEGEKLFF	TGTGCCAGCAGTCCCCAATCCACGGGGGAGGGGGAAAAACTGTTTTTT
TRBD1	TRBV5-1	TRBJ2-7	CASSGGQTSTYEQYF	TGCGCCAGCAGCGGGGGACAGACCTCCACCTACGAGCAGTACTTC
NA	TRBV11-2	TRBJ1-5	CASSSVGARNQPQHF	TGTGCCAGCAGCTCAGTGGGGGCTCGGAATCAGCCCCAGCATTTT
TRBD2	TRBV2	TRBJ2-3	CASSAGLSNTQYF	TGTGCCAGCAGTGCGGGACTATCAAATACGCAGTATTTT